These T cell receptor beta chains were read from a single sample in a study of blood T cell repertoires in COVID-19. TCRdb's copy holds only in-frame clones and misses some; the assay was immunoSEQ multiplex PCR. Altogether approximately 250,000 clones are present, over 70% being singletons, with the ten largest covering roughly 8.6%. Sequenced: peripheral blood. These receptors were obtained from a human donor in a cohort sampled during active COVID-19. The CDR3 runs from the conserved cysteine through the conserved F or W. The D gene is left open where the match is weak. The listing skips clone size in some rows; elsewhere it reads once, few, many or a size class.

d_gene,v_gene,abundance,j_gene,CDR3aa,CDR3nt
TRBD1,TRBV4-1,.,TRBJ1-5,CASSQGGTGAQPQHF,TGCGCCAGCAGCCAAGGAGGGACAGGGGCACAGCCCCAGCATTTT
.,TRBV5-1,.,TRBJ2-1,CASSLVQGNEQFF,TGCGCCAGCAGCTTGGTGCAGGGTAATGAGCAGTTCTTC
.,TRBV7-3,.,TRBJ2-7,CASSSSGRGEQYF,TGTGCCAGCAGCTCCTCGGGTAGGGGCGAGCAGTACTTC
.,TRBV9,.,TRBJ2-2,CASSPEGGYTGELFF,TGTGCCAGCAGCCCCGAGGGGGGGTATACCGGGGAGCTGTTTTTT
TRBD2,TRBV10-2,.,TRBJ2-1,CASSAGTSGYNEQFF,TGCGCCAGCAGTGCAGGGACTAGCGGTTACAATGAGCAGTTCTTC
.,TRBV14,once,TRBJ1-5,CASRNRQRRYSNQPQHF,TGTGCCAGCAGGAATCGACAACGCCGCTATAGCAATCAGCCCCAGCATTTT
TRBD2,TRBV7-3,.,TRBJ2-1,CASSSTGTRGYNEQFF,TGTGCCAGCAGCTCGACCGGGACTAGGGGTTACAATGAGCAGTTCTTC
.,TRBV28,few,TRBJ2-3,CASSFEGSSTDTQYF,TGTGCCAGCAGTTTTGAGGGCTCTAGCACAGATACGCAGTATTTT
TRBD2,TRBV2,.,TRBJ2-3,CASSEYLLAADTQYF,TGTGCCAGCAGTGAATACTTACTAGCGGCAGATACGCAGTATTTT
.,TRBV6-1,.,TRBJ2-3,CASSDTGSDTQYF,TGTGCCAGCAGTGATACAGGGTCAGATACGCAGTATTTT
.,TRBV5-5,.,TRBJ2-5,CASSLIRGTGGRETQYF,TGTGCCAGCAGCTTGATAAGAGGGACTGGGGGAAGGGAGACCCAGTACTTC
TRBD1,TRBV7-2,few,TRBJ2-3,CASSSTGGRTDTQYF,TGTGCCAGCAGCTCAACAGGGGGCAGGACAGATACGCAGTATTTT
TRBD2,TRBV7-2,.,TRBJ2-5,CASRLAGGLETQYF,TGTGCCAGCAGGCTGGCGGGAGGGCTGGAGACCCAGTACTTC
TRBD1,TRBV4-1,many,TRBJ2-7,CASSQGTGGRSYEQYF,TGCGCCAGCAGCCAGGGTACAGGGGGACGCTCCTACGAGCAGTACTTC
.,TRBV24-1,.,TRBJ2-4,CATSDLVSNIQYF,TGTGCCACCAGTGATTTGGTATCAAACATTCAGTACTTC
.,TRBV29-1,.,TRBJ2-1,CSGLGSDVKTYNEQFF,TGCAGCGGACTCGGGAGCGACGTAAAAACCTACAATGAGCAGTTCTTC
TRBD1,TRBV27,.,TRBJ1-1,CASPRDSMNTEAFF,TGTGCCAGCCCGAGGGACAGCATGAACACTGAAGCTTTCTTT
TRBD2,TRBV4-3,.,TRBJ2-3,CASSQDSGRNTQYF,TGCGCCAGCAGCCAAGACTCCGGGAGGAATACGCAGTATTTT
TRBD2,TRBV27,.,TRBJ2-5,CASSLGMLAGVETQYF,TGTGCCAGCAGTCTAGGAATGCTAGCGGGAGTTGAGACCCAGTACTTC